These 10 T cell receptor beta chains were all obtained from the same sample, sequenced in a study of CD8+ T cells in alopecia areata. The sequencing template was cDNA reverse transcribed from extracted RNA. Generated by immunoSEQ multiplex PCR, the TCRdb table keeps only in-frame clones and is missing some. In the table there are roughly 200,000 clones, about 60% of which are singletons. The treatment was: oral pan-JAK inhibitor, 5-10 mg twice daily. This sample comprised CD8+ T cells sorted from blood, obtained at week 24, from a patient treated with tofacitinib. The source is a human donor with alopecia areata.

As concerns this clone: Other DNA sequences of this sample code for an identical CDR3. The chain employs TRBV9 and TRBJ1-4, with D uncertain. V was cut by 0 bases and J by 4 bases, with 4 bases left in between. The CDR3 consists of 13 residues. CDR1 and CDR2 from the germline V gene are SGDLS and YYNGEE. The CDR3 reads CASSVGNNEKLFF. The CDR3 DNA reads TGTGCCAGCAGCGTAGGAAATAATGAAAAACTGTTTTTT.

The chain uses TRBV15 and TRBJ1-2; D perhaps matches TRBD1 (5 bases). V lost 7 bases and J lost 0, with 12 bases in between. Germline V gene lookup returns CDR1 LNHNV and CDR2 YYDKDF (reference sequence). The CDR3 totals 14 residues. The CDR3 DNA reads TGTGCCACCAAGGGGAGGCAGACTAACTATGGCTACACCTTC. Its protein is CATKGRQTNYGYTF.

For this clone: This sample also contains other DNA sequences that code for the same CDR3. This chain connects TRBV5-6 to TRBJ2-1; D remains unclear. CDR1 and CDR2 from the germline V gene are SGHDT and YYEEEE. Between the trimmed V and J ends, which lost 5 bases and 3 bases, there was a span of 6 bases. The CDR3 totals 12 residues. The DNA for the CDR3 is TGTGCCAGCAGTGCGGACTACAATGAGCAGTTCTTC. It codes for CASSADYNEQFF.

This clone was counted only a few times. This sequence joins TRBV29-1 and TRBJ2-5; possibly TRBD2 for D (6 bases). V was cut by 5 bases and J by 8 bases, with 21 bases left in between. This CDR3 spans 14 amino acids. CDR1 is SQVTM and CDR2 is ANQGSEA in the germline V gene. The DNA for the CDR3 is TGCAGCGTTTCGGGGGAGACTGCTAAGAGAACCCAGTACTTC. This codes for CSVSGETAKRTQYF.

The V gene is TRBV23-1, the J gene TRBJ2-3; D is possibly TRBD1 or TRBD2 (6 bases each). TRBV23-1 is treated as an ORF (open reading frame) with a function not yet certain. Trimming removed 0 bases at V and 2 bases at J, with 15 bases between. CDR3 length equals 17 residues. The CDR3 loop reads CASSQSEQGRTTDTQYF. The CDR3 DNA sequence: TGCGCCAGCAGTCAATCCGAGCAGGGGAGGACCACAGATACGCAGTATTTT.

As to this clone: At one end the junction does not follow the germline gene, possibly because of a read error. The V gene is TRBV9, the J gene TRBJ2-1, with D uncertain. The CDR3 is 11 amino acids. The germline V gene encodes CDR1 SGDLS and CDR2 YYNGEE. CDR3 sequence reads: CASSDPRSKLF. CDR3 in DNA: TGTGCCAGCAGCGACCCGAGAAGCAAGCTCTTC.

The chain joins TRBV29-1 to TRBJ2-1, with 9 bases lining up with TRBD2. The CDR3 is 15 amino acids. Germline trimming cut 3 bases from V and 3 bases from J; bases unmatched to any gene: 6. Germline-derived CDR1 and CDR2 are SQVTM and ANQGSEA. Written as DNA, the CDR3 is TGCAGCGTTGACGGTAGCGGGGGCTTCTACAATGAGCAGTTCTTC. Its protein product is CSVDGSGGFYNEQFF.

A single count supports this clone. The rearrangement uses TRBV20-1 and TRBJ2-3, with D unclear. From germline, CDR1 is DFQATT and CDR2 SNEGSKA (reference sequence). CDR3 length: 11 residues. With 3 bases removed from V and 5 bases from J, the gap between germline ends came to 6 bases. As DNA, the CDR3 is TGCAGTGCTAGGGCTGGAGATACGCAGTATTTT. Protein product: CSARAGDTQYF.

This clone was counted a few times. The V call is TRBV2, the J call TRBJ1-5; D is unresolved. CDR1 and CDR2 from the germline V gene are SNHLY and FYNNEI. The CDR3 consists of 11 residues. V lost 3 bases, J lost 8 bases, and 5 bases lay in between. CDR3 DNA: TGTGCCAGCAGTGACTCCGAGCCCCAGCATTTT. Amino acids: CASSDSEPQHF.

CDR3 coding DNA: TGTGCCAGCAGTGAACGGGTTTGGGCAGAGAATCAGCCCCAGCATTTT. Protein sequence: CASSERVWAENQPQHF. The V and J genes are TRBV2 and TRBJ1-5; no firm D call. Germline assignment: CDR1 SNHLY and CDR2 FYNNEI. The CDR3 spans 16 residues. The V gene lost 2 bases and the J gene lost 4 bases, with 15 bases spanning the gap. Supplemented by reference TRBV2 and TRBJ1-5, the full variable domain reads EPEVTQTPSHQVTQMGQEVILRCVPISNHLYFYWYRQILGQKVEFLVSFYNNEISEKSEIFDDQFSVERPDGSNFTLKIRSTKLEDSAMYFCASSERVWAENQPQHFGDGTRLSIL.